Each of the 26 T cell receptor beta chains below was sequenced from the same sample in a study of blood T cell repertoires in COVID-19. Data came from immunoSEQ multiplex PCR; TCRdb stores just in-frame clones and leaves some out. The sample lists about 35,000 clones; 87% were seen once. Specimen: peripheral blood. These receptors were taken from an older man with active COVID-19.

The CDR3 DNA follows: TGTGCCAGCAGCCAGGGGCGGGGGTCCTATGGCTACACCTTC. Translation gives CASSQGRGSYGYTF. This chain connects TRBV3-1 (or the pseudogene TRBV3-2) to TRBJ1-2, with TRBD1 as a possible D gene (5 bases). V dropped 3 bases and J dropped 4 bases, with 12 bases sitting between them. This CDR3 spans 14 amino acids. Germline V gene lookup returns CDR1 LGHDT and CDR2 YNNKEL (reference sequence).

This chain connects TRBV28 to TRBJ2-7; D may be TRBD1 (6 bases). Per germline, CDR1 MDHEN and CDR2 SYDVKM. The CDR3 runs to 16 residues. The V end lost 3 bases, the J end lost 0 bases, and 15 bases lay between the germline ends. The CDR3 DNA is TGTGCCAGCAGTTTGGCGTGGGGGCCCCACTCCTACGAGCAGTACTTC. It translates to CASSLAWGPHSYEQYF.

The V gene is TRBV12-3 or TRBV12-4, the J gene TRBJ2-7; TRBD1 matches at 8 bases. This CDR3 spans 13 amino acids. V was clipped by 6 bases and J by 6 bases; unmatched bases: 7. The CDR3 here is CASRRTGRSEQYF. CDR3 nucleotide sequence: TGTGCCAGCAGGAGGACAGGGCGGTCCGAGCAGTACTTC.

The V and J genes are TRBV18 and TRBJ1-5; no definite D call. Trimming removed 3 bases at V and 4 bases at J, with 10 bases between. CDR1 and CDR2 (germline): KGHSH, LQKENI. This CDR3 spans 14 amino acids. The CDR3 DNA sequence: TGTGCCAGCTCACCGGGCCCGAATAATCAGCCCCAGCATTTT. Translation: CASSPGPNNQPQHF. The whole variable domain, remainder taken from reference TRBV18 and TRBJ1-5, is NAGVMQNPRHLVRRRGQEARLRCSPMKGHSHVYWYRQLPEEGLKFMVYLQKENIIDESGMPKERFSAEFPKEGPSILRIQQVVRGDSAAYFCASSPGPNNQPQHFGDGTRLSIL.

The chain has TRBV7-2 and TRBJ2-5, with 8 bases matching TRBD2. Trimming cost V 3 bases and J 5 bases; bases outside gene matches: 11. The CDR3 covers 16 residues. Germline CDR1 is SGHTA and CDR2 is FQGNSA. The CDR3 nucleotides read TGTGCCAGCAGCTTTTTCGTGGGAGCGGGGGAGGAGACCCAGTACTTC. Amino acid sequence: CASSFFVGAGEETQYF.

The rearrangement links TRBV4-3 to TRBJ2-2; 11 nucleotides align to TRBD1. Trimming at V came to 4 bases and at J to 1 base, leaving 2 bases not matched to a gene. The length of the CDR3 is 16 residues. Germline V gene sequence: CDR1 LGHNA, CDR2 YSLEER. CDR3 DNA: TGCGCCAGCAGCCGAGGGACAGGGGGGAACACCGGGGAGCTGTTTTTT. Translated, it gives CASSRGTGGNTGELFF.

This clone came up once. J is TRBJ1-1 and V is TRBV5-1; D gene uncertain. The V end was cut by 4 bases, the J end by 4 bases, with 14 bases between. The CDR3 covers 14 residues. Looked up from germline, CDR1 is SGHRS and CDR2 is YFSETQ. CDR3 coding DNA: TGCGCCAGCAGCCCCCGGGATTTTAGCACTGAAGCTTTCTTT. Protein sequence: CASSPRDFSTEAFF.

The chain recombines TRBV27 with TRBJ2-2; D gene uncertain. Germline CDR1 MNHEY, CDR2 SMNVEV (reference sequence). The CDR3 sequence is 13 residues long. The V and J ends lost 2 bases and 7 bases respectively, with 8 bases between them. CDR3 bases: TGTGCCAGCAGTTTAGGCCGTCACGGGGAGCTGTTTTTT. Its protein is CASSLGRHGELFF.

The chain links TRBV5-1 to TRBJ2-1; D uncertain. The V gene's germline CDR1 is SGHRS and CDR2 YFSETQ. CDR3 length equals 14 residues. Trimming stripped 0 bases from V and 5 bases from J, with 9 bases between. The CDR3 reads CASSLVVANNEQFF. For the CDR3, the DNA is TGCGCCAGCAGCTTGGTTGTGGCCAACAATGAGCAGTTCTTC.

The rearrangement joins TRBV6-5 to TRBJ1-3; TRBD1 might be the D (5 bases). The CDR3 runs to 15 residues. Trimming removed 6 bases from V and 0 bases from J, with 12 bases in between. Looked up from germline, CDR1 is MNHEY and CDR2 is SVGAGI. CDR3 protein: CASSPTANSGNTIYF. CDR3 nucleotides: TGTGCCAGCAGCCCGACAGCTAACTCTGGAAACACCATATATTTT.

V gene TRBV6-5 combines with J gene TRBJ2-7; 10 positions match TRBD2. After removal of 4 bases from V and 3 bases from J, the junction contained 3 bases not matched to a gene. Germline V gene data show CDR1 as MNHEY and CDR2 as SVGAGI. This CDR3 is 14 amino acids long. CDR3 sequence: CASSLWTSGYEQYF. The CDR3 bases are TGTGCCAGCAGTTTATGGACTAGCGGCTACGAGCAGTACTTC.

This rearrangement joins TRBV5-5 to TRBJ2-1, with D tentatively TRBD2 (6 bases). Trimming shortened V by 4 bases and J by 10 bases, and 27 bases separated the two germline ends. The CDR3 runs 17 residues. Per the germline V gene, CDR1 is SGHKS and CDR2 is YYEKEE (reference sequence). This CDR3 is CASSKGDGGGRRAEQFF. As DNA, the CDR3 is TGTGCCAGCAGCAAAGGGGATGGTGGAGGAAGGAGGGCAGAGCAGTTCTTC.

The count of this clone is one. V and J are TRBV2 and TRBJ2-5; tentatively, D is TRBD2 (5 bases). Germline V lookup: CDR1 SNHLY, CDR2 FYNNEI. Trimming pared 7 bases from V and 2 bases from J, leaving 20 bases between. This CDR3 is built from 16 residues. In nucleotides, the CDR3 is TGTGCCAGCATTTTCGCAAAATTGACGGGGCAAGAGACCCAGTACTTC. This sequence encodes CASIFAKLTGQETQYF.

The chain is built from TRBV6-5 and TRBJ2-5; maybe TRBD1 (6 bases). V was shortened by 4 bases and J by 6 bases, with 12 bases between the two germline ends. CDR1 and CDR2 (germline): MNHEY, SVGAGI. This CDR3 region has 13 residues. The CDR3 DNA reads TGTGCCAGCAGTTCCCCGGGACAACAGACCCAGTACTTC. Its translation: CASSSPGQQTQYF.

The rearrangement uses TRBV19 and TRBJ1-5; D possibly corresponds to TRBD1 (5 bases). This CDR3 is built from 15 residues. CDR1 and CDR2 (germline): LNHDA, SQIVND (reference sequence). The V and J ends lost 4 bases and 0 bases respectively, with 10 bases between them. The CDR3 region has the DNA TGTGCCAGTAGTACGACAGAGAATAGCAATCAGCCCCAGCATTTT. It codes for CASSTTENSNQPQHF.

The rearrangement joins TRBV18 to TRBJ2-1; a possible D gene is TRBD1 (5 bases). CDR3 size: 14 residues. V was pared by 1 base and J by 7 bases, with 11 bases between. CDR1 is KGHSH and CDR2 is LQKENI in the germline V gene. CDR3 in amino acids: CASSPQTAQNEQFF. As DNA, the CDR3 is TGTGCCAGCTCACCACAGACAGCCCAAAATGAGCAGTTCTTC.

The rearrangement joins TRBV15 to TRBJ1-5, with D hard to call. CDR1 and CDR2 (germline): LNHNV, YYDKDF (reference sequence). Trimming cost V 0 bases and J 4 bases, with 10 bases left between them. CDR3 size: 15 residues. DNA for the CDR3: TGTGCCACCAGCAGAGAAGGACGGGGAAATCAGCCCCAGCATTTT. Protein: CATSREGRGNQPQHF. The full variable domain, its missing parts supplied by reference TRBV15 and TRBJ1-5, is DAMVIQNPRYQVTQFGKPVTLSCSQTLNHNVMYWYQQKSSQAPKLLFHYYDKDFNNEADTPDNFQSRRPNTSFCFLDIRSPGLGDTAMYLCATSREGRGNQPQHFGDGTRLSIL.

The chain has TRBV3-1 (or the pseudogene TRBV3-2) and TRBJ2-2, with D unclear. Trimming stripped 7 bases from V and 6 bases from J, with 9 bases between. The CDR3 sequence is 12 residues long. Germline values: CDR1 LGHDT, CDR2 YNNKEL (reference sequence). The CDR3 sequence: CASTSAPGELFF. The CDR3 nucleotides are TGTGCCAGCACCAGCGCTCCCGGGGAGCTGTTTTTT.

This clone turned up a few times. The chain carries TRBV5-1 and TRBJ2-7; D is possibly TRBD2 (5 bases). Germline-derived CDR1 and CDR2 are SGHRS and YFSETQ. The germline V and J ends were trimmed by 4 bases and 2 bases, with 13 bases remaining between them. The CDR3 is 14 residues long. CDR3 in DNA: TGCGCCAGCAGCCCCGCCCCCGGGACCTACGAGCAGTACTTC. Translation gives CASSPAPGTYEQYF.

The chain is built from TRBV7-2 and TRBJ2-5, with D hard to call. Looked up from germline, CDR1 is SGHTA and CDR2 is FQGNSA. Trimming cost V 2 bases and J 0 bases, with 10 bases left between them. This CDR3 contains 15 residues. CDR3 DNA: TGTGCCAGCAGCTTACGTCACCGGGACCAAGAGACCCAGTACTTC. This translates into CASSLRHRDQETQYF.

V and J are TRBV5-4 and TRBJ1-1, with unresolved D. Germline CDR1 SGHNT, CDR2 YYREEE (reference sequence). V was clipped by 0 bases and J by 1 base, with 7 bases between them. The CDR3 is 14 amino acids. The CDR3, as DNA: TGTGCCAGCAGCTTGGGACTACAGAACACTGAAGCTTTCTTT. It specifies CASSLGLQNTEAFF.

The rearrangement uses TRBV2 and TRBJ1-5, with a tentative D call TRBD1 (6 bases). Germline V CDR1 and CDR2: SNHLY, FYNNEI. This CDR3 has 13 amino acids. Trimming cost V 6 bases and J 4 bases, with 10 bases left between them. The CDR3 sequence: CASSETGNQPQHF. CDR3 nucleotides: TGTGCCAGCAGCGAAACAGGGAATCAGCCCCAGCATTTT.

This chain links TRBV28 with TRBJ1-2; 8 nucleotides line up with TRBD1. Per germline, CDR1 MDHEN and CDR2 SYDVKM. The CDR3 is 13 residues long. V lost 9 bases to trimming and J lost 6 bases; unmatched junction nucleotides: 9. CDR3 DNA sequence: TGTGCCAGTGGGTCAGGGGGCTGGAATGGCTACACCTTC. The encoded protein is CASGSGGWNGYTF.

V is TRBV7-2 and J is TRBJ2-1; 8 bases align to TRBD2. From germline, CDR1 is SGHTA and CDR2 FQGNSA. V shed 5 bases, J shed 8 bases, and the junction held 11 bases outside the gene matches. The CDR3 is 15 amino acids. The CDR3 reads CASSIRAGVRDEQFF. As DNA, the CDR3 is TGTGCCAGCAGCATAAGAGCGGGAGTTCGGGATGAGCAGTTCTTC.

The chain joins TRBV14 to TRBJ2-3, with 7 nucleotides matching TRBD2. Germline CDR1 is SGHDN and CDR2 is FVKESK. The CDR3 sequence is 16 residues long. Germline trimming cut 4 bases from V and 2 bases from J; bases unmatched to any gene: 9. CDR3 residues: CASSLAGLINTDTQYF. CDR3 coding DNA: TGTGCCAGCAGCCTAGCGGGTCTTATCAACACAGATACGCAGTATTTT.

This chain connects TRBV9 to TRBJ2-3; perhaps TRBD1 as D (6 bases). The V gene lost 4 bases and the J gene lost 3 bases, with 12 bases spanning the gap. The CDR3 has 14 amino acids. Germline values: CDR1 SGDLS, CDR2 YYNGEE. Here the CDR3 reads CASSPGQRTDTQYF. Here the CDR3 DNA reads TGTGCCAGCAGCCCCGGACAGAGAACAGATACGCAGTATTTT.